These T cell receptor beta chains were read from a single sample in a study of cytomegalovirus exposure and HLA in healthy donors. Sequencing was performed with immunoSEQ multiplex PCR; in TCRdb, only in-frame clones are kept and a portion is missing. This table has approximately 76,000 clones, approximately 79% appearing once. The sequencing input was PBMCs. The receptors were gathered from a man younger than 45 in good health and CMV-seronegative. Each CDR3 is given with its conserved first and last residue. Each record gives: J gene, V gene, clone size, D gene, CDR3 DNA, CDR3 protein. The D gene is left open where the match is weak. Clone size is shown for a subset of rows, as once, few, many or a class of expanded clone.

J gene: TRBJ1-4; V gene: TRBV12-5; clone size: once; D gene: TRBD1; CDR3 DNA: TGTGCTAGTGGTCCGGACAGGGGAGATGAAAAACTGTTTTTT; CDR3 protein: CASGPDRGDEKLFF
J gene: TRBJ2-7; V gene: TRBV4-1; clone size: -; D gene: -; CDR3 DNA: TGCGCCAGCAGCCGACGGGATTTCGAGCAGTACTTC; CDR3 protein: CASSRRDFEQYF
J gene: TRBJ1-1; V gene: TRBV7-2; clone size: -; D gene: -; CDR3 DNA: TGTGCCAGCAGCTTGGGGGGGGCAGCTGAAGCTTTCTTT; CDR3 protein: CASSLGGAAEAFF
J gene: TRBJ1-3; V gene: TRBV15; clone size: -; D gene: TRBD1; CDR3 DNA: TGTGCCACCAGCAGAGATCCGACAGGGGGAGACACCATATATTTT; CDR3 protein: CATSRDPTGGDTIYF
J gene: TRBJ2-5; V gene: TRBV28; clone size: -; D gene: TRBD2; CDR3 DNA: TGTGCCACCGAATTACTAGCGGGAGGGCTCCAAGAGACCCAGTACTTC; CDR3 protein: CATELLAGGLQETQYF
J gene: TRBJ2-1; V gene: TRBV7-9; clone size: -; D gene: -; CDR3 DNA: TGTGCCAGCAGCATTTTGGGGGGGCAGGGTGAGCAGTTCTTC; CDR3 protein: CASSILGGQGEQFF
J gene: TRBJ1-6; V gene: TRBV4-2; clone size: -; D gene: TRBD1; CDR3 DNA: TGTGCCAGCAGCCAAGAGACAGGGGTCAGATCACCCCTCCACTTT; CDR3 protein: CASSQETGVRSPLHF
J gene: TRBJ2-1; V gene: TRBV19; clone size: few; D gene: TRBD2; CDR3 DNA: TGTGCCAGTAGTATTGAGGCGGGGGGCCATGGGGGGCCCTACAATGAGCAGTTCTTC; CDR3 protein: CASSIEAGGHGGPYNEQFF
J gene: TRBJ2-6; V gene: TRBV7-2; clone size: -; D gene: -; CDR3 DNA: TGTGCCAGCAGCTCCGGTCGGGCTGGGGCCAACGTCCTGACTTTC; CDR3 protein: CASSSGRAGANVLTF
J gene: TRBJ1-1; V gene: TRBV6-5; clone size: few; D gene: -; CDR3 DNA: TGTGCCAGCAGGGAACAGGATTACACTGAAGCTTTCTTT; CDR3 protein: CASREQDYTEAFF
J gene: TRBJ2-7; V gene: TRBV4-3; clone size: -; D gene: -; CDR3 DNA: TGCGCCAGCAGCCTAAGCATAAATTCCTACGAGCAGTACTTC; CDR3 protein: CASSLSINSYEQYF
J gene: TRBJ2-7; V gene: TRBV10-1; clone size: -; D gene: -; CDR3 DNA: TGCGCCAGCGGAGAACCGTTAAGGATGCTCTCTTCCTCGGAACAGTACTTC; CDR3 protein: CASGEPLRMLSSSEQYF
J gene: TRBJ2-6; V gene: TRBV5-6; clone size: -; D gene: -; CDR3 DNA: TGTGCCAGCAGCCCTGGACAGTTCTTTAGGGGGGGGGCCAACGTCCTGCCTTTC; CDR3 protein: CASSPGQFFRGGANVLPF
J gene: TRBJ1-2; V gene: TRBV21-1; clone size: -; D gene: -; CDR3 DNA: TGTGCCAGCAGCCATAGAAGGACTCCCTCGGCGGGCTACACCTTC; CDR3 protein: CASSHRRTPSAGYTF
J gene: TRBJ2-2; V gene: TRBV7-9; clone size: -; D gene: -; CDR3 DNA: TGTGCCAGCAGCTTAGCGTTAGGGGCGCGGGAAAACACCGGGGAGCTGTTTTTT; CDR3 protein: CASSLALGARENTGELFF
J gene: TRBJ1-2; V gene: TRBV27; clone size: -; D gene: -; CDR3 DNA: TGTGCCAGCAGTTTGCAACCCGAACAGGGTGCAAACTATGGCTACACCTTC; CDR3 protein: CASSLQPEQGANYGYTF
J gene: TRBJ2-7; V gene: TRBV29-1; clone size: -; D gene: TRBD2; CDR3 DNA: TGCAGCGTTATCTCGGGACTAGCGAAGATGGGCGAGCAGTACTTC; CDR3 protein: CSVISGLAKMGEQYF
J gene: TRBJ1-1; V gene: TRBV28; clone size: once; D gene: -; CDR3 DNA: TGTGCCAGCAGCATCAGGGGTTTGGGCACTGAAGCTTTCTTT; CDR3 protein: CASSIRGLGTEAFF
J gene: TRBJ2-7; V gene: TRBV18; clone size: once; D gene: TRBD2; CDR3 DNA: TGTGCCAGCTCACCACCCGGGACTAGCTCGTCCGAGCAGTACTTC; CDR3 protein: CASSPPGTSSSEQYF
J gene: TRBJ2-3; V gene: TRBV5-6; clone size: few; D gene: TRBD2; CDR3 DNA: TGTGCCAGCAGCTTCGTAGCGGGAAGGGATACGCAGTATTTT; CDR3 protein: CASSFVAGRDTQYF
J gene: TRBJ1-1; V gene: TRBV6-4; clone size: -; D gene: -; CDR3 DNA: TGTGCCAGCAGGGCCGGAAGAGGCACTGAAGCTTTCTTT; CDR3 protein: CASRAGRGTEAFF
J gene: TRBJ1-5; V gene: TRBV5-1; clone size: -; D gene: -; CDR3 DNA: TGCGCCAGCAGCTTGGATGGCAGGGCCGGCAATCAGCCCCAGCATTTT; CDR3 protein: CASSLDGRAGNQPQHF
J gene: TRBJ2-3; V gene: TRBV13; clone size: few; D gene: -; CDR3 DNA: TGTGCCAGCAGCTTCACGGGCAGGGCCACAGATACGCAGTATTTT; CDR3 protein: CASSFTGRATDTQYF
J gene: TRBJ1-1; V gene: TRBV6-4; clone size: -; D gene: -; CDR3 DNA: TGTGCCAGCAGTGACTCGGGGGGGACTAGCGAAGCTTTCTTT; CDR3 protein: CASSDSGGTSEAFF
J gene: TRBJ2-7; V gene: TRBV2; clone size: -; D gene: TRBD1; CDR3 DNA: TGTGCCAGCACCGGGGACAGGGGCCCGTCCTACGAGCAGTACTTC; CDR3 protein: CASTGDRGPSYEQYF
J gene: TRBJ2-3; V gene: TRBV27; clone size: once; D gene: -; CDR3 DNA: TGTGCCAGCAGTATCGGGAGAAGCACAGATACGCAGTATTTT; CDR3 protein: CASSIGRSTDTQYF
J gene: TRBJ2-5; V gene: TRBV7-9; clone size: -; D gene: -; CDR3 DNA: TGTGCCAGCAGCGCGGGCCCGGCTCAGTACTTC; CDR3 protein: CASSAGPAQYF
J gene: TRBJ1-4; V gene: TRBV20-1; clone size: -; D gene: -; CDR3 DNA: TGCAGTTGCAGTTTTAATGAAAAACTGTTTTTT; CDR3 protein: CSCSFNEKLFF
J gene: TRBJ2-5; V gene: TRBV13; clone size: once; D gene: TRBD2; CDR3 DNA: TGTGCCAGCAGCCGTACTAGCGGGGGAGTACACCAAGAGACCCAGTACTTC; CDR3 protein: CASSRTSGGVHQETQYF
J gene: TRBJ2-5; V gene: TRBV6-1; clone size: -; D gene: -; CDR3 DNA: TGTGCCAGCAGTGAAGCCCCAGGTCAAGAGACCCAGTACTTC; CDR3 protein: CASSEAPGQETQYF
J gene: TRBJ1-2; V gene: TRBV5-4; clone size: -; D gene: TRBD1; CDR3 DNA: TGTGCCAGCAGCTCTAAAGGGGGCGCGGTTGGCTACACCTTC; CDR3 protein: CASSSKGGAVGYTF
J gene: TRBJ2-3; V gene: TRBV6-4; clone size: -; D gene: -; CDR3 DNA: TGTGCCAGCAGAGAGCGGTACACAGATACGCAGTATTTT; CDR3 protein: CASRERYTDTQYF
J gene: TRBJ2-4; V gene: TRBV19; clone size: -; D gene: TRBD2; CDR3 DNA: TGTGCCAGTACCACGGGGGGAACAGGCGGGAACATTCAGTACTTC; CDR3 protein: CASTTGGTGGNIQYF
J gene: TRBJ2-1; V gene: TRBV11-3; clone size: -; D gene: TRBD1; CDR3 DNA: TGTGCCAGCAGCCCCCAAGGGACAGGGTCCGATGAGCAGTTCTTC; CDR3 protein: CASSPQGTGSDEQFF
J gene: TRBJ2-2; V gene: TRBV5-4; clone size: -; D gene: TRBD1; CDR3 DNA: TGTGCCAGCAGCTTGGCCGGGACAGGGGGCGGGGAGCTGTTTTTT; CDR3 protein: CASSLAGTGGGELFF
J gene: TRBJ2-7; V gene: TRBV4-1; clone size: -; D gene: TRBD2; CDR3 DNA: TGCGCCAGCAGCCAAGATCCCTCTCTAGCGGGCCCCTCCTACGAGCAGTACTTC; CDR3 protein: CASSQDPSLAGPSYEQYF
J gene: TRBJ2-3; V gene: TRBV4-3; clone size: -; D gene: TRBD2; CDR3 DNA: TGCGCCAGCAGCCAAGAGTCTAGCGGGAGGCTCGGGGATACGCAGTATTTT; CDR3 protein: CASSQESSGRLGDTQYF
J gene: TRBJ2-5; V gene: TRBV2; clone size: -; D gene: -; CDR3 DNA: TGTGCCAGCAATTGGGAGACGAAGACCCAGTACTTC; CDR3 protein: CASNWETKTQYF
J gene: TRBJ2-3; V gene: TRBV5-1; clone size: -; D gene: TRBD1; CDR3 DNA: TGCGCCAGCAGCTTGGGGGACAGTCGCACAGATACGCAGTATTTT; CDR3 protein: CASSLGDSRTDTQYF
J gene: TRBJ2-7; V gene: TRBV7-2; clone size: -; D gene: TRBD2; CDR3 DNA: TGTGCCAGCAGCTTGATTAGTAGCGGGAGCAGCTCCTACGAGCAGTACTTC; CDR3 protein: CASSLISSGSSSYEQYF
J gene: TRBJ2-6; V gene: TRBV6-6; clone size: -; D gene: -; CDR3 DNA: TGTCCCACAGACCAGCAGGGTGCAGGGGCCAACGTCCTGACTTTC; CDR3 protein: CPTDQQGAGANVLTF
J gene: TRBJ1-5; V gene: TRBV18; clone size: -; D gene: -; CDR3 DNA: TGTGCCAGCTCACCACCGTACGGGTATCAGCCCCAGCATTTT; CDR3 protein: CASSPPYGYQPQHF
J gene: TRBJ1-4; V gene: TRBV9; clone size: -; D gene: -; CDR3 DNA: TGTGCCAGCAGCGTGCAGGGGTGGGCTAATGAAAAACTGTTTTTT; CDR3 protein: CASSVQGWANEKLFF
J gene: TRBJ2-2; V gene: TRBV5-4; clone size: -; D gene: -; CDR3 DNA: TGTGCCAGCAGCTTGGGACTCTACACCGGGGAGCTGTTTTTT; CDR3 protein: CASSLGLYTGELFF
J gene: TRBJ1-2; V gene: TRBV4-2; clone size: -; D gene: -; CDR3 DNA: TGTGCCAGCAGCCAAGGGCTCCGCCTAGAAACTAACTATGGCTACACCTTC; CDR3 protein: CASSQGLRLETNYGYTF
J gene: TRBJ1-1; V gene: TRBV7-2; clone size: -; D gene: -; CDR3 DNA: TGTGCCAGCAGCTTAGCGCGAAGCTCTGGAGCTGAAGCTTTCTTT; CDR3 protein: CASSLARSSGAEAFF
J gene: TRBJ2-2; V gene: TRBV9; clone size: -; D gene: -; CDR3 DNA: TGTGCCAGCAGCGTAGTAAGCTACACCGGGGAGCTGTTTTTT; CDR3 protein: CASSVVSYTGELFF
J gene: TRBJ2-7; V gene: TRBV10-2; clone size: -; D gene: TRBD1; CDR3 DNA: TGCGCCAGCAGCACTCAAAGGGGGCAGGGGGCCCACGAGCAGTACTTC; CDR3 protein: CASSTQRGQGAHEQYF